This T cell receptor beta chain came from a study of monozygotic twins with inflammatory bowel disease (dated by TCRdb to between 2018 and 2021). For the wider study: The full study comprised around 30 monozygotic twin pairs: nine German pairs (four IBD-concordant, five IBD-discordant) and 19 IBD-discordant Danish pairs. Each individual had, on average, about 151 000 unique TCRalpha sequences and 181 000 unique TCRbeta sequences available for analysis. The search for disease-associated traits relied mainly on comparing, within discordant pairs, IBD patients with their genetically identical healthy co-twins.

An approximately 2.6 ml peripheral blood sample was drawn into PAXgene tubes per donor and stored at -80°C. Without T cell sorting, total RNA was isolated from whole blood using the PAXgene blood miRNA kit on an automated QIAcube. Peripheral blood from monozygotic twin pairs concordant or discordant for inflammatory bowel disease was subjected to deep TCRalpha and TCRbeta repertoire profiling with unique molecular barcoding. For every twin pair, smoking habits were documented, and each individual was categorised as a current, former or never smoker. CDR1 and CDR2 are drawn from the germline V gene (reference sequence): LNHDA, SQIVND. The CDR3 runs 14 residues from the cysteine to the phenylalanine. The nucleotide record is missing. The study at large found these results: TCRbeta repertoire diversity, by inverse Simpson index, was decreased in IBD patients compared with their healthy co-twins. No difference in repertoire similarity was observed between concordant and discordant twins, possibly owing to limited statistical power. IBD patients shared fewer clonotypes with other individuals than healthy twins did, most markedly in patients showing signs of disease activity. Distinction between different T cell subtypes could not be achieved in the analysis. Background noise and inter-individual variability may have been introduced into the repertoires by the differing immunosuppressive treatments among patients. The results gave no support for a single strong signal or clonotype linked to IBD.

The library relied on 5' RACE. The input for every TCR library was 3,500 to 4,500 ng of total RNA. For each sample, cDNA synthesis with SMARTScribe reverse transcriptase was split into eight separate reactions. Unique molecular identifiers containing a 6-nucleotide sample barcode were introduced through template switching during cDNA synthesis. TCRalpha and TCRbeta cDNA was amplified by two nested PCRs of roughly 15 and 9 cycles, with bead purification after each PCR. Before amplification, cDNA was treated with uracil DNA-glycosylase and purified using the QIAquick PCR purification kit. The second PCR was the step at which Illumina TruSeq-compatible adapters and sample-specific barcodes were added. TapeStation and Qubit were used to check library quality and concentration, and approximately 5.4 ng of each library was pooled. The pooled libraries were sequenced with 2 x 100 bp reads and custom sequencing primers on an Illumina HiSeq2500 single-index Rapid Run. Concerning the study's data processing: MiGEC version 1.2.6 was used for UMI-based consensus assembly to correct PCR and sequencing errors. MiXCR version 2.1.1 handled V(D)J alignment, clonotype assembly and CDR3 extraction. Gene usage, clonotype sharing and MAIT/NKT TCR abundance were normalised by analysing the top 1000, 10 000 and 20 000 clonotypes per sample. After downsampling to 27 000 UMIs, diversity was calculated as the inverse Simpson index using the vegan R package. Paired Mann-Whitney U tests were applied to discordant twin pairs, and Benjamini-Hochberg correction was used for multiple testing. TCRdb reprocessed the raw reads; every CDR3 protein sequence is a single record, and DNA is not supplied. These V and J calls originate from TCRdb's pipeline instead of the authors' own analysis. The table for this sample records approximately 400,000 distinct CDR3 sequences. The top ten clones comprise approximately 2.3% of the sample.

In regard to this clonotype: Its antigen is currently not known.

The chain is assembled from TRBV19 and TRBJ1-1. Specimen: blood. This receptor was identified in a human donor with ulcerative colitis or Crohn's disease, or a healthy co-twin of an affected twin (not recorded which). The CDR3 corresponds to CASSIDGTGTEAFF.